The 2 T cell receptor beta chains given below trace back to one sample, sequenced in a study of blood T cell repertoires in COVID-19. Clones were read by immunoSEQ multiplex PCR, and TCRdb kept only the in-frame ones, dropping some. The repertoire holds about 130,000 clones, with around 80% as singletons. The material sequenced was peripheral blood. The receptors here all came from a man aged 65 to 85 with acute or convalescent COVID-19.

The gene calls are TRBV5-8 and TRBJ2-3; 9 positions agree with TRBD1. Germline V lookup: CDR1 SGHTS, CDR2 YDEGEE. The ends lost 3 bases at V and 2 bases at J; junction bases unmatched: 1. The CDR3 loop spans 14 amino acids. As DNA, the CDR3 is TGTGCCAGCAGCTGGACAGGGGCCACAGATACGCAGTATTTT. Encoded protein: CASSWTGATDTQYF. Combining the CDR3 with reference TRBV5-8 and TRBJ2-3 gives the whole variable domain EAGVTQSPTHLIKTRGQQATLRCSPISGHTSVYWYQQALGLGLQFLLWYDEGEERNRGNFPPRFSGRQFPNYSSELNVNALELEDSALYLCASSWTGATDTQYFGPGTRLTVL.

V is TRBV5-6 and J is TRBJ2-5; 7 positions agree with TRBD2. Looked up from germline, CDR1 is SGHDT and CDR2 is YYEEEE. The length of the CDR3 is 14 residues. Unmatched junction bases numbered 8, after V lost 4 bases and J lost 5 bases. CDR3 amino acids: CASSPRRGGETQYF. In DNA, the CDR3 is TGTGCCAGCAGCCCACGTCGGGGAGGGGAGACCCAGTACTTC.